One and the same sample provided the 21 T cell receptor beta chains below, sequenced in a study of graft-versus-host responses after intestinal transplantation. No antigen has been identified for these receptors. The table came from immunoSEQ multiplex PCR; TCRdb's copy has only in-frame clones and leaves some out. The table has tens of thousands of clones, over 90% seen once. Sample: unstimulated CD4+ T cells sorted from spleen or lymph node cells, taken before transplant. These receptors came from a human donor who was the organ donor for an intestinal transplant.

V is TRBV30 and J is TRBJ2-7; TRBD2 is a possible D gene (7 bases). Trimming pared 0 bases from V and 2 bases from J, leaving 17 bases between. The CDR3 runs to 16 residues. The V gene's germline CDR1 is GTSNPN and CDR2 SVGIG (reference sequence). CDR3 sequence: CAWSVRGAGRTYEQYF. CDR3 DNA sequence: TGTGCCTGGAGTGTACGGGGGGCAGGAAGGACCTACGAGCAGTACTTC.

The rearrangement joins TRBV7-9 to TRBJ2-7; D ambiguous. V shed 5 bases and J shed 5 bases, with 10 bases lying between them. The CDR3 loop spans 12 amino acids. Germline loops: CDR1 SEHNR, CDR2 FQNEAQ (reference sequence). CDR3 nucleotide sequence: TGTGCCAGCAGCCTCCACAGCGACGAGCAGTACTTC. It encodes CASSLHSDEQYF.

The V and J genes are TRBV19 and TRBJ1-2; D is uncertain. The V end was cut by 3 bases, the J end by 2 bases, with 4 bases between. This CDR3 is built from 12 residues. Germline V CDR1 and CDR2: LNHDA, SQIVND (reference sequence). This CDR3 reads CASSMTNYGYTF. CDR3 sequence (DNA): TGTGCCAGTAGTATGACAAACTATGGCTACACCTTC.

This chain connects TRBV9 to TRBJ2-5, with 7 bases fitting TRBD2. The germline V gene has CDR1 SGDLS and CDR2 YYNGEE. The CDR3 length is 15 residues. With V trimmed by 3 bases and J by 5 bases, 10 bases remained unmatched. This CDR3 reads CASSESGGPWETQYF. The CDR3 region has the DNA TGTGCCAGCAGCGAGTCGGGGGGACCATGGGAGACCCAGTACTTC.

This clone has just one count. The genes are TRBV7-8 and TRBJ2-7; 10 positions match TRBD2. The CDR3 runs 17 residues. V lost 5 bases, J lost 8 bases, and 18 bases stayed unmatched. The germline V gene has CDR1 SGHVS and CDR2 FQNEAQ. The CDR3 here is CASSLQGKTSGDHKQYF. The CDR3 coding sequence is TGTGCCAGCAGCCTCCAGGGGAAAACTAGCGGGGACCACAAGCAGTACTTC.

CDR3 residues: CASSLRTGRTGELFF. In DNA form, the CDR3 reads TGCGCCAGCAGCCTTCGGACAGGGAGAACCGGGGAGCTGTTTTTT. This chain joins TRBV5-1 and TRBJ2-2; 8 nucleotides line up with TRBD1. CDR3 length equals 15 residues. V shed 4 bases and J 5 bases; nucleotides not matched to a gene: 7. Germline V gene sequence: CDR1 SGHRS, CDR2 YFSETQ.

As for this clone: At one end the junction does not follow the germline gene, possibly because of a read error. V usage is TRBV7-2 and J usage is TRBJ2-7; 10 bases agree with TRBD2. The CDR3 totals 15 residues. Germline CDR1 and CDR2: SGHTA and FQGNSA. The CDR3 bases are TGTGCCAGCAGCTATTCTAGCGGGAGAATCGACGAGCAGCACTTC. Amino acid sequence: CASSYSSGRIDEQHF.

This clone showed up just once. CDR3 region: CASSLSTNEQFF. CDR3 DNA sequence: TGTGCCAGCAGTTTATCGACAAATGAGCAGTTCTTC. The chain has TRBV28 and TRBJ2-1; D is uncertain. CDR1 and CDR2 (germline): MDHEN, SYDVKM. This CDR3 is 12 amino acids long. The V and J ends lost 1 base and 7 bases respectively, with 5 bases between them. Full variable domain (missing parts from reference TRBV28 and TRBJ2-1): DVKVTQSSRYLVKRTGEKVFLECVQDMDHENMFWYRQDPGLGLRLIYFSYDVKMKEKGDIPEGYSVSREKKERFSLILESASTNQTSMYLCASSLSTNEQFFGPGTRLTVL.

The gene calls are TRBV7-2 and TRBJ2-2, with D uncertain. The CDR3 has 14 residues. Per the germline V gene, CDR1 is SGHTA and CDR2 is FQGNSA. The germline V and J ends were trimmed by 1 base and 2 bases, with 5 bases remaining between them. CDR3 residues: CASSLGSNTGELFF. As DNA, the CDR3 is TGTGCCAGCAGCTTAGGATCTAACACCGGGGAGCTGTTTTTT.

The chain has TRBV4-3 and TRBJ1-4; unclear D gene. CDR1 LGHNA and CDR2 YSLEER come from the germline V gene. V was trimmed by 0 bases and J by 3 bases, leaving 11 bases between them. The CDR3 has 16 amino acids. The CDR3 bases are TGCGCCAGCAGCCAAGACAGAAGCAGACCTAATGAAAAACTGTTTTTT. As protein: CASSQDRSRPNEKLFF.

This chain connects TRBV7-2 to TRBJ1-2; the match to TRBD1 covers 7 bases. The CDR3 sequence is 14 residues long. Germline V gives CDR1 SGHTA, CDR2 FQGNSA. The V gene end was trimmed by 7 bases and the J gene end by 7 bases; junction bases not matched to a gene: 12. The CDR3: CASKGVEGAPGYTF. The CDR3 DNA is TGTGCCAGCAAAGGAGTGGAGGGGGCGCCTGGCTACACCTTC.

The chain is built from TRBV21-1 and TRBJ1-5. TRBV21-1 is a pseudogene locus. This CDR3 is built from 17 residues. The CDR3 protein is CASSKKGRGRDNQPQHF. In DNA form, the CDR3 reads TGTGCCAGCAGCAAAAAGGGGAGAGGGCGAGACAATCAGCCCCAGCATTTT.

The count of this clone is one. The CDR3 loop reads CASSPRDFAFYEQYF. In DNA, the CDR3 is TGTGCCAGCAGTCCCCGGGACTTTGCCTTCTACGAGCAGTACTTC. The chain combines TRBV6-9 with TRBJ2-7; tentative D call: TRBD2 (6 bases). In germline, CDR1 is MNHGY, CDR2 SVAAGI. V lost 5 bases and J lost 3, with 17 bases in between. This CDR3 comprises 15 residues.

The table lists this clone with a count of one. This rearrangement joins TRBV6-5 to TRBJ1-2; 10 bases agree with TRBD1. Germline values: CDR1 MNHEY, CDR2 SVGAGI. This CDR3 region has 13 residues. The V gene end was trimmed by 4 bases and the J gene end by 4 bases; junction bases not matched to a gene: 0. CDR3 sequence (DNA): TGTGCCAGCAGTTGGACAGGGGGCTATGGCTACACCTTC. It is translated as CASSWTGGYGYTF.

This chain links TRBV28 with TRBJ1-5; no clear D gene. CDR3 size: 14 residues. V lost 8 bases to trimming and J lost 6 bases, with 17 bases between them. Looked up from germline, CDR1 is MDHEN and CDR2 is SYDVKM. This CDR3 reads CASCPPFGVQPQHF. DNA for the CDR3: TGTGCCAGCTGCCCCCCCTTCGGTGTTCAGCCCCAGCATTTT.

The chain links TRBV10-3 to TRBJ1-2, with no clear D. V was shortened by 4 bases and J by 1 base, with 4 bases between the two germline ends. Germline CDR1 is ENHRY and CDR2 is SYGVKD. The CDR3 spans 12 residues. The CDR3 DNA reads TGTGCCATCAGTGCCAATAACTATGGCTACACCTTC. Amino acids: CAISANNYGYTF.

The rearrangement joins TRBV6-5 to TRBJ2-1; 7 nucleotides align to TRBD2. The germline V gene encodes CDR1 MNHEY and CDR2 SVGAGI. This CDR3 is built from 15 residues. Unmatched junction bases numbered 10, after V lost 6 bases and J lost 5 bases. Here the CDR3 reads CASSHRLALNNEQFF. The CDR3 coding sequence is TGTGCCAGCAGCCACCGACTAGCCCTTAACAATGAGCAGTTCTTC.

The chain has TRBV2 and TRBJ2-7; D call uncertain. V was clipped by 4 bases and J by 2 bases, with 3 bases between them. Germline loops: CDR1 SNHLY, CDR2 FYNNEI. This CDR3 has 11 amino acids. CDR3 loop: CASSGAYEQYF. The CDR3 DNA sequence: TGTGCCAGCAGTGGGGCCTACGAGCAGTACTTC.

This clone was seen a single time. The gene calls are TRBV5-6 and TRBJ2-7; D may be TRBD1 (6 bases). This CDR3 region has 14 residues. V was cut by 2 bases and J by 4 bases, with 13 bases left in between. The V gene's germline CDR1 is SGHDT and CDR2 YYEEEE. CDR3: CASSLGGLVYEQYF. CDR3 DNA: TGTGCCAGCAGCTTAGGGGGATTGGTTTACGAGCAGTACTTC.

The chain links TRBV28 to TRBJ1-4; 8 bases are shared with TRBD1. This CDR3 has 13 residues. The junction had 4 bases not matched to a gene; V was cut back by 7 bases and J by 6 bases. Germline V CDR1 and CDR2: MDHEN, SYDVKM. In DNA form, the CDR3 reads TGTGCCAGCACCGTCAGGGGGCATGAAAAACTGTTTTTT. Its protein product is CASTVRGHEKLFF.

The V call is TRBV5-4, the J call TRBJ1-1; 7 bases are shared with TRBD1. The CDR3 sequence is 15 residues long. The germline V gene has CDR1 SGHNT and CDR2 YYREEE (reference sequence). V lost 0 bases, J lost 10 bases, and 12 bases stayed unmatched. DNA for the CDR3: TGTGCCAGCAGCTTGGGGGGGGACAGAGGTTATGGAGCTTTCTTT. It encodes CASSLGGDRGYGAFF.